The entry below gives a single TCR beta chain sequence along with its context. Its antigen is currently unknown. TCRdb's copy holds only in-frame clones and misses some; the assay was immunoSEQ multiplex PCR. The sample yields tens of thousands of clones, over 70% seen once. The data derive from a study of T cell responses to AZD1222 COVID-19 vaccine. Study observations and caveats: Mapped onto spike, vaccine-associated CD4 TCRs spanned it and were dominant at 160-218 and 743-854. Unmutated variant regions are reportedly the target of nearly half of TCRs that are spike-specific. White British donors predominated, females outnumbered males, and clonal diversity was possibly underestimated.

CDR3 length: 12 residues. V trimming: 6 bases; J trimming: 7 bases; junction bases outside the gene matches: 5. This TCR came from an adult in good health. The input for sequencing was peripheral blood, taken on day 0 of AZD1222 vaccination. The V and J genes are TRBV12-3 or TRBV12-4 and TRBJ1-1; 7 nucleotides line up with TRBD1. The CDR3 region is CASRTGSREAFF. The CDR3 region has the DNA TGTGCCAGCAGGACAGGGTCGCGTGAAGCTTTCTTT.